The entry below gives a single TCR beta chain sequence along with its context. The sample is drawn from a study of PD-L1 blockade in urothelial cancer. Study context: Atezolizumab 1,200 mg was given intravenously every 3 weeks, starting 2014. In the patient group, about 85% of the roughly 29 were males with bladder-origin urothelial cancer. Blood analysis took place 3 weeks (second dose) and 6 weeks after treatment start.

Germline-derived CDR1 and CDR2 are LNHNV and YYDKDF (reference sequence). The CDR3 has 14 amino acids. The junction had 2 bases not matched to a gene; V was cut back by 4 bases and J by 5 bases. Method: immunoSEQ multiplex PCR; TCRdb's copy keeps in-frame clones and lacks some. There are about 45,000 clones in the sample; around four fifths occur only once, and roughly 16% lies in the top ten. Time point here: peripheral blood 6 weeks after treatment start. The TCR comes from a man in his fifties or sixties with urothelial cancer. This rearrangement joins TRBV15 to TRBJ2-7; TRBD2 agrees at 13 bases. The material was PBMCs, obtained around atezolizumab (anti-PD-L1) treatment. The CDR3 region has the DNA TGTGCCACCAGCAAGGGACTAGCGGGGAACGAGCAGTACTTC. Amino acid sequence: CATSKGLAGNEQYF.